This T cell receptor (beta chain) was observed in a study of T cell responses to AZD1222 COVID-19 vaccine. Some clones are missing from TCRdb's copy, which holds only in-frame ones; the method was immunoSEQ multiplex PCR. The sample shows roughly 50,000 clones, 80% to 90% of them seen only once. Study outcomes and limitations: Mostly white British, mostly female donors; authors suggested clonal diversity may be underestimated. The peak T cell response came first, and repertoires were sampled only after it. When two AZD1222 doses had been given, Spike-specific TCR breadth and depth rose.

Second-dose intervals of approximately 4 or approximately 12 weeks were pooled. Trimming pared 2 bases from V and 8 bases from J, leaving 9 bases between. Germline lookup yields CDR1 SEHNR and CDR2 FQNEAQ (reference sequence). The CDR3 is made up of 12 amino acids. The table lists this clone with a count of one. What it recognizes is unknown. The clonotype was recovered from an adult who received the AZD1222 COVID-19 vaccine. The chain has TRBV7-9 and TRBJ1-1; D gene unclear. The source was peripheral blood, collected 28 days after the second AZD1222 dose. This chain's CDR3 is CASSLQQTEAFF. The CDR3 DNA is TGTGCCAGCAGCTTACAACAGACGGAAGCTTTCTTT.